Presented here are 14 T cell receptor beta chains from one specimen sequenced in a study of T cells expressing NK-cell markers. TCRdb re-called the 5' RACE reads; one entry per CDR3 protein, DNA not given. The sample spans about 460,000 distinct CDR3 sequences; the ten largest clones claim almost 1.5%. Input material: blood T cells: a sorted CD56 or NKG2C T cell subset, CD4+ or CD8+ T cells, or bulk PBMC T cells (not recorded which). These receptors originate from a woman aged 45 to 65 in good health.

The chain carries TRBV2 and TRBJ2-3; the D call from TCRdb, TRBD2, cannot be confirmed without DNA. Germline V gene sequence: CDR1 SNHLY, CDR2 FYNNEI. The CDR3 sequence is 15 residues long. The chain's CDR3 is CASSLSGSSVDTQYF.

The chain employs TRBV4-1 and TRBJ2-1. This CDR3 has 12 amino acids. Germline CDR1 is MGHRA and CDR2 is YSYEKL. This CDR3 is CASSQVLEIKFF.

The CDR3 here is CSALDGGYGYTF. The V gene is TRBV29-1, the J gene TRBJ1-2; without DNA, the TCRdb call of TRBD1 cannot be checked. This CDR3 is 12 amino acids long. Germline-derived CDR1 and CDR2 are SQVTM and ANQGSEA. Full variable domain (outside the CDR3, taken from reference TRBV29-1 and TRBJ1-2): SAVISQKPSRDICQRGTSLTIQCQVDSQVTMMFWYRQQPGQSLTLIATANQGSEATYESGFVIDKFPISRPNLTFSTLTVSNMSPEDSSIYLCSALDGGYGYTFGSGTRLTVV.

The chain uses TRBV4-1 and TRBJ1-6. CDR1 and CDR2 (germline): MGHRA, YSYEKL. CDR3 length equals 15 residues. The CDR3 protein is CASSQWQAGYSPLHF.

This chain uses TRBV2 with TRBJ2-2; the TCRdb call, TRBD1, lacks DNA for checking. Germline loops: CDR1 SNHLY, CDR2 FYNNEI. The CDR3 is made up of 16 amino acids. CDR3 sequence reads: CASSELGQGAGGELFF.

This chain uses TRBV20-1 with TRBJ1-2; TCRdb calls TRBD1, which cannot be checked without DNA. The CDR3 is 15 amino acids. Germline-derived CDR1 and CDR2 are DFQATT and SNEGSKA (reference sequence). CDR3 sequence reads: CSARDLGTGLGGYTF.

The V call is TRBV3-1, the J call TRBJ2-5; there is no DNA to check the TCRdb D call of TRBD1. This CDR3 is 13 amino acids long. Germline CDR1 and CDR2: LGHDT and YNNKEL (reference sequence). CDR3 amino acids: CASSPGQLETQYF.

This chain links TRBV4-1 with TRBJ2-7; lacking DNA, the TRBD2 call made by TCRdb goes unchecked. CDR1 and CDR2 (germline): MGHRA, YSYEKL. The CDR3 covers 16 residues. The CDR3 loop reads CASSQEGSRGLYEQYF.

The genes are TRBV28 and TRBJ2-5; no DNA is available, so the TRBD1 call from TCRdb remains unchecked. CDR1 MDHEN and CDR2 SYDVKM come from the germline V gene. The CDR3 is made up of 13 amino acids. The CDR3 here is CASSRTGRETQYF. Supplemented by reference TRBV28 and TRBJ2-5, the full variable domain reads DVKVTQSSRYLVKRTGEKVFLECVQDMDHENMFWYRQDPGLGLRLIYFSYDVKMKEKGDIPEGYSVSREKKERFSLILESASTNQTSMYLCASSRTGRETQYFGPGTRLLVL.

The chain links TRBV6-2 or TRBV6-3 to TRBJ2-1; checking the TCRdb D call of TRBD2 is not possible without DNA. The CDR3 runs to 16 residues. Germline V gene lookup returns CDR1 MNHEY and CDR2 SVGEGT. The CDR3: CASSSGGRAYYNEQFF.

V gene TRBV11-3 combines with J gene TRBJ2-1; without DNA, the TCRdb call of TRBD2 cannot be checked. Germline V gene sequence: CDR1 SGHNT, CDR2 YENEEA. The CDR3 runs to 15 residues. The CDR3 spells CASSSGLAGVEGEFF.

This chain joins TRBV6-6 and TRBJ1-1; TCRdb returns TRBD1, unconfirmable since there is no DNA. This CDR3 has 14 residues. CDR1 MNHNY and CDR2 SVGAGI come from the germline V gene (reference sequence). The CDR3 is CAAATGGENTEAFF.

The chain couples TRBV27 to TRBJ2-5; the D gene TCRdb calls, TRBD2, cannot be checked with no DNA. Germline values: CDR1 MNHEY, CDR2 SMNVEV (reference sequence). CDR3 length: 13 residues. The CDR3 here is CASSTPSGRKQYF.

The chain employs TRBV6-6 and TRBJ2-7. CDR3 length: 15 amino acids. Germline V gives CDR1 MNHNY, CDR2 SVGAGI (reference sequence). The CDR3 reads CASSYSTSLGYEQYF.